The 23 T cell receptor beta chains given below trace back to one sample, sequenced in a study of Graves' ophthalmopathy and Graves' hyperthyroidism. Transcripts of RNA were the source for amplifying TCR beta CDR3 regions. HTBI-primed RT-PCR formed the first round, and a multiplex PCR formed the second. TCRdb reprocessed the multiplex PCR reads with MiXCR, giving one entry per CDR3 protein. Of a few hundred thousand distinct CDR3 sequences in the sample, about 17% were seen once. Sequenced material: peripheral blood. These receptors originate from an adult woman with stable Graves' hyperthyroidism.

Only a few counts were recorded for this clonotype. The chain uses TRBV7-9 and TRBJ1-1; 7 nucleotides match TRBD1. With 5 bases clipped from V and 10 bases from J, the junction kept 4 bases outside the gene matches. CDR1 SEHNR and CDR2 FQNEAQ come from the germline V gene (reference sequence). The CDR3 extends over 11 amino acids. This CDR3 is CASSDRETAFF. For the CDR3, the DNA is TGTGCCAGCAGCGACAGGGAAACAGCTTTCTTT.

This clonotype was counted at least ten times. The CDR3 DNA is TGTGCCAGCAGCTTAGCGGGACCGAAGAATCAGCCCCAGCATTTT. It is translated as CASSLAGPKNQPQHF. This sequence joins TRBV7-2 and TRBJ1-5, with D possibly TRBD1 on 5 matching bases. Trimming removed 0 bases at V and 4 bases at J, with 10 bases between. CDR3 length: 15 residues. Germline lookup yields CDR1 SGHTA and CDR2 FQGNSA.

This clonotype came up many times. The junction shows a germline mismatch at one end, possibly a read error. The chain combines TRBV24-1 with TRBJ1-1; 7 bases line up with TRBD1. This CDR3 contains 15 residues. In germline, CDR1 is KGHDR, CDR2 SFDVKD. CDR3 nucleotides: TGTGCCACCTGTGACAGGGAGGGTAGGAACACTGAAGCTTTCTTT. It codes for CATCDREGRNTEAFF.

Many counts were recorded for this clonotype. CDR3 residues: CASGPSSGYEQYF. In nucleotides, the CDR3 is TGCGCCAGCGGTCCTTCTAGCGGCTACGAGCAGTACTTC. This chain uses TRBV5-1 with TRBJ2-7; 7 bases match TRBD2. V was clipped by 7 bases and J by 3 bases; unmatched bases: 7. The CDR3 is 13 residues long. The germline V gene encodes CDR1 SGHRS and CDR2 YFSETQ.

This clonotype was picked up many times. The CDR3 DNA is TGCAGTGCTACGGGGGGCTCCTACGAGCAGTACTTC. It codes for CSATGGSYEQYF. J is TRBJ2-7 and V is TRBV20-1; 7 bases map to TRBD2. This CDR3 has 12 residues. Looked up from germline, CDR1 is DFQATT and CDR2 is SNEGSKA (reference sequence). V was clipped by 4 bases and J by 0 bases; unmatched bases: 0.

This clonotype was picked up many times. This chain uses TRBV30 with TRBJ1-1; no definite D call. CDR3 length equals 11 residues. CDR1 is GTSNPN, CDR2 SVGIG, per germline (reference sequence). The V gene lost 8 bases and the J gene lost 1 base, with 8 bases spanning the gap. This CDR3 is CAGTRNTEAFF. Written as DNA, the CDR3 is TGTGCCGGAACCCGGAACACTGAAGCTTTCTTT.

This clonotype appeared many times. CDR3 DNA sequence: TGTGCCAGCAGCCAAGGGGACAGGGTGGGTCAGCCCCAGCATTTT. Amino acid sequence: CASSQGDRVGQPQHF. The chain uses TRBV3-1 and TRBJ1-5, with 9 bases aligning to TRBD1. The CDR3 is 15 amino acids. Looked up from germline, CDR1 is LGHDT and CDR2 is YNNKEL (reference sequence). The V gene end was trimmed by 1 base and the J gene end by 6 bases; junction bases not matched to a gene: 4. Looking up the rest from reference TRBV3-1 and TRBJ1-5 gives the full variable domain: DTAVSQTPKYLVTQMGNDKSIKCEQNLGHDTMYWYKQDSKKFLKIMFSYNNKELIINETVPNRFSPKSPDKAHLNLHINSLELGDSAVYFCASSQGDRVGQPQHFGDGTRLSIL.

This clonotype occurred many times. The J gene is TRBJ1-2, the V gene TRBV6-1; TRBD1 matches at 8 bases. The CDR3 spans 14 residues. J was trimmed by 4 bases and V by 6 bases; bases with no gene match: 7. CDR1 and CDR2 from the germline V gene are MNHNS and SASEGT. CDR3 in DNA: TGTGCCAGCAGCCCCAGGGGGCGATTCTATGGCTACACCTTC. It codes for CASSPRGRFYGYTF.

This CDR3 reads CASSYPGRAGGNTIYF. CDR3 nucleotides: TGTGCCAGCAGTTACCCGGGCAGGGCTGGAGGAAACACCATATATTTT. The rearrangement links TRBV6-5 to TRBJ1-3; weak D call: TRBD1 (5 bases). The germline CDR1 and CDR2 sequences are MNHEY and SVGAGI. Between the trimmed V and J ends, which lost 2 bases and 4 bases, there was a span of 15 bases. This CDR3 region has 16 residues.

The chain links TRBV6-1 to TRBJ2-7; 7 bases map to TRBD2. Germline CDR1 and CDR2: MNHNS and SASEGT. With 5 bases clipped from V and 3 bases from J, the junction kept 7 bases outside the gene matches. This CDR3 is built from 14 residues. CDR3 loop: CASSPASGDYEQYF. DNA of the CDR3: TGTGCCAGCAGTCCCGCTAGCGGAGACTACGAGCAGTACTTC.

This clonotype was counted ten times or more. The chain joins TRBV5-1 to TRBJ1-1, with TRBD1 matching over 9 bases. V dropped 5 bases and J dropped 4; count of bases not matched to a gene: 6. Germline V gene lookup returns CDR1 SGHRS and CDR2 YFSETQ. This CDR3 spans 14 amino acids. CDR3 protein: CASRYGTGPTEAFF. In nucleotides, the CDR3 is TGCGCCAGCAGGTATGGGACAGGGCCCACTGAAGCTTTCTTT.

Only one count was recorded for this clonotype. The rearrangement uses TRBV6-5 and TRBJ1-1; tentative D call: TRBD1 (6 bases). Between the trimmed V and J ends, which lost 4 bases and 12 bases, there was a span of 18 bases. The germline V gene encodes CDR1 MNHEY and CDR2 SVGAGI. The CDR3 totals 13 residues. In DNA, the CDR3 is TGTGCCAGCAGTTCCCCCGGGACAAGTGGAACTTTCTTT. This codes for CASSSPGTSGTFF.

At least ten counts were recorded for this clonotype. The rearrangement links TRBV7-9 to TRBJ2-7; 11 bases are shared with TRBD2. Losses at the gene ends were 6 bases for V and 3 bases for J; bases not matched to a gene: 16. Germline-derived CDR1 and CDR2 are SEHNR and FQNEAQ (reference sequence). The CDR3 loop spans 18 amino acids. In DNA, the CDR3 is TGTGCCAGCAGTTCGTACTCTAGCGGGAGGTTCCTCAGCTACGAGCAGTACTTC. Translating gives CASSSYSSGRFLSYEQYF.

V gene TRBV6-1 combines with J gene TRBJ2-5, with TRBD2 identical over 10 bases. Germline lookup yields CDR1 MNHNS and CDR2 SASEGT. This CDR3 spans 14 amino acids. Trimming cost V 6 bases and J 2 bases; bases outside gene matches: 3. CDR3 DNA sequence: TGTGCCAGCAGGCTTAGCGGGGGGCAAGAGACCCAGTACTTC. It encodes CASRLSGGQETQYF.

This clonotype was counted at least ten times. This sequence joins TRBV6-1 and TRBJ1-2; D possibly corresponds to TRBD1 (5 bases). V was clipped by 6 bases and J by 0 bases, with 14 bases between them. Germline CDR1 and CDR2: MNHNS and SASEGT. This CDR3 comprises 15 residues. In DNA form, the CDR3 reads TGTGCCAGCAGGGAGCCAACAGGCACTAACTATGGCTACACCTTC. Translation gives CASREPTGTNYGYTF.

The V and J genes are TRBV11-2 and TRBJ2-7, with D hard to call. Trimming removed 6 bases from V and 0 bases from J, with 12 bases in between. Germline V lookup: CDR1 SGHAT, CDR2 FQNNGV. CDR3 length: 14 amino acids. The DNA of the CDR3 is TGTGCCAGCAGATCCCGGCCTCACTCCTACGAGCAGTACTTC. Translating gives CASRSRPHSYEQYF.

This clonotype was counted ten times or more. V is TRBV20-1 and J is TRBJ2-7; D is possibly TRBD1 (6 bases). CDR1 is DFQATT, CDR2 SNEGSKA, per germline (reference sequence). There are 13 residues in the CDR3. The V gene lost 1 base and the J gene lost 3 bases, with 10 bases spanning the gap. CDR3 in DNA: TGCAGTGCTAGAGCCAGGGGCGGCTACGAGCAGTACTTC. Translating it yields CSARARGGYEQYF.

Comment on this clonotype: This sequence may be a read error, since a much larger clone differs from it by one base. This sequence joins TRBV11-2 and TRBJ2-6; 7 nucleotides align to TRBD2. CDR1 and CDR2 from the germline V gene are SGHAT and FQNNGV. CDR3 length equals 15 residues. CDR3 nucleotides: TGTGCCGGCAGCGGGACCTACTCTGGGGCCAACGTCCTGACTTTC. It translates to CAGSGTYSGANVLTF. The full variable domain, in which reference TRBV11-2 and TRBJ2-6 provide the parts outside the CDR3, is EAGVAQSPRYKIIEKRQSVAFWCNPISGHATLYWYQQILGQGPKLLIQFQNNGVVDDSQLPKDRFSAERLKGVDSTLKIQPAKLEDSAVYLCAGSGTYSGANVLTFGAGSRLTVL.

At least ten counts were recorded for this clonotype. The chain carries TRBV6-5 and TRBJ1-5; D is undetermined. The CDR3 is 13 residues long. CDR1 and CDR2 from the germline V gene are MNHEY and SVGAGI. Trimming took 6 bases from V and 5 from J, leaving 11 bases between them. CDR3 in amino acids: CASSSTLDQPQHF. The CDR3 DNA reads TGTGCCAGCAGCTCGACGCTTGATCAGCCCCAGCATTTT.

This clonotype was counted many times. This chain links TRBV11-2 with TRBJ2-3; possible D gene TRBD2, 6 bases. The CDR3 totals 15 residues. The V and J ends lost 5 bases and 0 bases respectively, with 12 bases between them. In germline, CDR1 is SGHAT, CDR2 FQNNGV. The CDR3: CASSRIAASTDTQYF. DNA of the CDR3: TGTGCCAGCAGCCGGATAGCGGCTAGCACAGATACGCAGTATTTT.

In its sample, this clonotype was seen many times. The chain combines TRBV6-2 or TRBV6-3 with TRBJ2-7, with 7 bases lining up with TRBD2. Looked up from germline, CDR1 is MNHEY and CDR2 is SVGEGT. CDR3 length equals 14 residues. With 4 bases clipped from V and 0 bases from J, the junction kept 3 bases outside the gene matches. The CDR3, as DNA: TGTGCCAGCAGTTCCAGCGGGACCTCCTACGAGCAGTACTTC. This translates into CASSSSGTSYEQYF.

This clonotype was picked up many times. The chain uses TRBV6-1 and TRBJ2-5; TRBD2 aligns across 9 bases. The CDR3 runs 14 residues. In germline, CDR1 is MNHNS, CDR2 SASEGT. The junction had 9 bases not matched to a gene; V was cut back by 8 bases and J by 5 bases. DNA for the CDR3: TGTGCCAGCCTCGATAGCGGGAGTCGCGAGACCCAGTACTTC. Encoded protein: CASLDSGSRETQYF.

This clonotype has ten or more counts. This rearrangement joins TRBV20-1 to TRBJ2-7; the D is unclear. The CDR3 length is 14 residues. Germline-derived CDR1 and CDR2 are DFQATT and SNEGSKA (reference sequence). Trimming cost V 0 bases and J 6 bases, with 15 bases left between them. In DNA form, the CDR3 reads TGCAGTGCTAGAGATGTCAGGTTAGCCGGCGAGCAGTACTTC. It encodes CSARDVRLAGEQYF.